Given below is one T cell receptor beta chain in context. The data stem from a study of post-analysis software for immune sequencing data. Unique molecular identifiers were carried by the TCR beta cDNA libraries. Out of roughly 1 to 11 million T cells, some 480,000 cDNA molecules were generated. TCRdb fed the PCR reads into MiXCR, producing one record per CDR3 protein. Among about 540,000 distinct CDR3 sequences listed, roughly 34% were seen once. Sequenced input: blood. This TCR was sampled from a girl aged 2 to 17 with multiple sclerosis.

The CDR3 loop is CASSSPTGISGNTIYF. For the CDR3, the DNA is TGTGCCAGCAGCTCACCGACAGGGATCTCTGGAAACACCATATATTTT. The chain links TRBV3-1 to TRBJ1-3; 7 nucleotides match TRBD1. Unmatched junction bases numbered 7, after V lost 5 bases and J lost 0 bases. This CDR3 is 16 amino acids long. Germline CDR1 is LGHDT and CDR2 is YNNKEL (reference sequence).